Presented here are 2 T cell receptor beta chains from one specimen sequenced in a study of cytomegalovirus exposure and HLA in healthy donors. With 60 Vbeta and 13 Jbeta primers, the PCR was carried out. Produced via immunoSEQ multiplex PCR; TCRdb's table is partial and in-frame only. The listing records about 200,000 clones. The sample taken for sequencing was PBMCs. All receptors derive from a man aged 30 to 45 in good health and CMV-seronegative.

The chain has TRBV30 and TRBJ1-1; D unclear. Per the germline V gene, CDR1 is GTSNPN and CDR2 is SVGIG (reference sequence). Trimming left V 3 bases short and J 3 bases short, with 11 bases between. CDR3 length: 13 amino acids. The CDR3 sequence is CAWRLGLDTEAFF. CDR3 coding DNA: TGTGCCTGGAGGCTAGGATTAGACACTGAAGCTTTCTTT.

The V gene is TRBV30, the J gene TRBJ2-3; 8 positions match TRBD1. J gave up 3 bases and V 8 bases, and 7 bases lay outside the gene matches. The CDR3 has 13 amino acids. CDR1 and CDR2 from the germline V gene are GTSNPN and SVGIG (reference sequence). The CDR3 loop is CAQLRQGTDTQYF. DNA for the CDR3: TGTGCCCAACTCCGACAGGGGACAGATACGCAGTATTTT. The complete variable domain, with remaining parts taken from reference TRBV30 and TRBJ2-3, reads SQTIHQWPATLVQPVGSPLSLECTVEGTSNPNLYWYRQAAGRGLQLLFYSVGIGQISSEVPQNLSASRPQDRQFILSSKKLLLSDSGFYLCAQLRQGTDTQYFGPGTRLTVL.